This TCR beta chain was obtained from a study of T-cell reconstitution after alpha-beta-depleted transplantation in children. It was with unique molecular identifiers that the TCRbeta library was prepared. In TCRdb, the PCR reads were re-called with MiXCR into one record per CDR3 protein. The sample holds 350,000 to 450,000 distinct CDR3 sequences; 20% are singletons and the top ten take over 3.5%. Germline V gives CDR1 SGHRS, CDR2 YFSETQ. Trimming took off 4 bases at V and 0 bases at J, with 13 bases between the two ends. This CDR3 spans 15 amino acids. Sequenced material: PBMCs from the stem cell graft donor, taken from the stem cell graft. This receptor was identified in a human donor who donated a stem cell graft to a child with acute myeloid leukemia. V gene TRBV5-1 combines with J gene TRBJ1-1; D is unclear. This CDR3 reads CASSPKTAVNTEAFF. The CDR3 DNA follows: TGCGCCAGCAGCCCAAAGACTGCGGTGAACACTGAAGCTTTCTTT.